Presented here are 26 T cell receptor beta chains from one specimen sequenced in a study of blood T cell repertoires in COVID-19. Method: immunoSEQ multiplex PCR; TCRdb's copy keeps in-frame clones and lacks some. The sample carries tens of thousands of clones, more than 70% recorded once. Sequencing used peripheral blood. All receptors come from a man in his 70s with acute or convalescent COVID-19.

V usage is TRBV7-2 and J usage is TRBJ2-5; 7 nucleotides align to TRBD1. CDR1 is SGHTA and CDR2 is FQGNSA in the germline V gene. The CDR3 covers 17 residues. V dropped 1 base and J dropped 7; count of bases not matched to a gene: 15. CDR3 sequence (DNA): TGTGCCAGCAGCTTAGTAAGGGGGCCCGGTCCAAGTGTGACCCAGTACTTC. This translates into CASSLVRGPGPSVTQYF. Drawing the rest from reference TRBV7-2 and TRBJ2-5, the complete variable domain is GAGVSQSPSNKVTEKGKDVELRCDPISGHTALYWYRQSLGQGLEFLIYFQGNSAPDKSGLPSDRFSAERTGGSVSTLTIQRTQQEDSAVYLCASSLVRGPGPSVTQYFGPGTRLLVL.

The CDR3 nucleotides are TGTGCCAGCAGCCACCCAGGCAGGGAGGGGGTCTATGGCTACACCTTC. It specifies CASSHPGREGVYGYTF. This chain links TRBV7-2 with TRBJ1-2; possible D gene TRBD1, 6 bases. The CDR3 is 16 residues long. The V end lost 5 bases, the J end lost 4 bases, and 20 bases lay between the germline ends. Germline-derived CDR1 and CDR2 are SGHTA and FQGNSA.

This clone was seen once. V usage is TRBV2 and J usage is TRBJ1-2, with D perhaps matching TRBD1 (6 bases). The CDR3 consists of 14 residues. Germline V gives CDR1 SNHLY, CDR2 FYNNEI. V gave up 0 bases and J gave up 6 bases, with 11 bases separating them. The CDR3 is CASSEAGGPNGYTF. The DNA of the CDR3 is TGTGCCAGCAGTGAAGCGGGGGGGCCGAATGGCTACACCTTC.

The chain carries TRBV18 and TRBJ1-1, with D possibly matching TRBD1 (5 bases). The CDR3 runs to 15 residues. Germline V CDR1 and CDR2: KGHSH, LQKENI. Trimming removed 3 bases from V and 1 base from J, with 12 bases in between. The CDR3 nucleotides read TGTGCCAGCTCACCGGATATCCAGGGGAACACTGAAGCTTTCTTT. It codes for CASSPDIQGNTEAFF. Together with reference TRBV18 and TRBJ1-1, the CDR3 gives the full variable domain: NAGVMQNPRHLVRRRGQEARLRCSPMKGHSHVYWYRQLPEEGLKFMVYLQKENIIDESGMPKERFSAEFPKEGPSILRIQQVVRGDSAAYFCASSPDIQGNTEAFFGQGTRLTVV.

The gene calls are TRBV7-8 and TRBJ1-4; TRBD1 matches 9 bases. Per germline, CDR1 SGHVS and CDR2 FQNEAQ. The CDR3 is 15 residues long. Trimming cost V 3 bases and J 8 bases; bases outside gene matches: 7. The CDR3 reads CASSFHGTGFEKLFF. The DNA for the CDR3 is TGTGCCAGCAGCTTTCATGGGACAGGGTTCGAAAAACTGTTTTTT.

The chain couples TRBV6-5 to TRBJ1-5; D not resolved. With 3 bases removed from V and 1 base from J, the gap between germline ends came to 7 bases. Germline CDR1 MNHEY, CDR2 SVGAGI. The CDR3 length is 14 residues. CDR3 DNA: TGTGCCAGCAGTTATTATCGGAGCAATCAGCCCCAGCATTTT. It yields the protein CASSYYRSNQPQHF.

The chain links TRBV11-2 to TRBJ2-6; 8 bases fit TRBD1. Germline V CDR1 and CDR2: SGHAT, FQNNGV. The CDR3 spans 19 residues. V dropped 5 bases and J dropped 2; count of bases not matched to a gene: 14. The CDR3 is CASSPTQGAVLPGANVLTF. In nucleotides, the CDR3 is TGTGCCAGCAGCCCGACCCAGGGGGCAGTATTACCTGGGGCCAACGTCCTGACTTTC.

The chain uses TRBV29-1 and TRBJ1-1; D remains unclear. V gave up 6 bases and J gave up 4 bases, with 18 bases separating them. From germline, CDR1 is SQVTM and CDR2 ANQGSEA. The length of the CDR3 is 14 residues. This chain's CDR3 is CSVTSGPLATEAFF. For the CDR3, the DNA is TGCAGCGTAACATCCGGGCCTCTAGCCACTGAAGCTTTCTTT.

CDR3 loop: CASSSGLKGGGLMNTEAFF. The CDR3 DNA sequence: TGTGCCAGCAGCTCTGGATTAAAAGGTGGAGGACTAATGAACACTGAAGCTTTCTTT. This chain joins TRBV7-9 and TRBJ1-1, with D hard to call. The length of the CDR3 is 19 residues. Trimming removed 4 bases from V and 0 bases from J, with 24 bases in between. Germline loops: CDR1 SEHNR, CDR2 FQNEAQ (reference sequence). Using reference TRBV7-9 and TRBJ1-1 for the parts outside the CDR3, the full variable domain is DTGVSQNPRHKITKRGQNVTFRCDPISEHNRLYWYRQTLGQGPEFLTYFQNEAQLEKSRLLSDRFSAERPKGSFSTLEIQRTEQGDSAMYLCASSSGLKGGGLMNTEAFFGQGTRLTVV.

In this sample, this clone turned up a few times. The chain uses TRBV7-2 and TRBJ1-2, with 8 bases matching TRBD1. The CDR3 has 14 amino acids. V trimming: 5 bases; J trimming: 2 bases; junction bases outside the gene matches: 4. Looked up from germline, CDR1 is SGHTA and CDR2 is FQGNSA. For the CDR3, the DNA is TGTGCCAGCAGCCCGGGACAGGTCAACTATGGCTACACCTTC. Translating it yields CASSPGQVNYGYTF.

The chain couples TRBV7-9 to TRBJ1-1; D may be TRBD1 (5 bases). Germline V gene lookup returns CDR1 SEHNR and CDR2 FQNEAQ (reference sequence). Between the trimmed V and J ends, which lost 5 bases and 1 base, there was a span of 8 bases. This CDR3 has 13 amino acids. This CDR3 reads CASSDTGNTEAFF. CDR3 DNA sequence: TGTGCCAGCAGCGACACAGGGAACACTGAAGCTTTCTTT.

V usage is TRBV27 and J usage is TRBJ1-5, with D possibly being TRBD1 (6 bases). The germline CDR1 and CDR2 sequences are MNHEY and SMNVEV (reference sequence). V was clipped by 8 bases and J by 0 bases, with 17 bases between them. This CDR3 is built from 16 residues. The CDR3 protein is CASSSYGTSSNQPQHF. The CDR3 nucleotides read TGTGCCAGCTCATCTTACGGGACATCTAGCAATCAGCCCCAGCATTTT.

The genes are TRBV9 and TRBJ2-2; D might be TRBD2 (7 bases). CDR1 and CDR2 (germline): SGDLS, YYNGEE. The ends were cut back, 3 bases at V and 0 bases at J, with 18 bases in the middle. This CDR3 has 18 amino acids. DNA of the CDR3: TGTGCCAGCAGCGCAGGGAGGGGGGTACAGGCGAACACCGGGGAGCTGTTTTTT. This gives the protein CASSAGRGVQANTGELFF.

The chain combines TRBV9 with TRBJ2-1; possibly TRBD1 for D (5 bases). From germline, CDR1 is SGDLS and CDR2 YYNGEE. CDR3 length equals 15 residues. Between the trimmed V and J ends, which lost 3 bases and 1 base, there was a span of 11 bases. CDR3 DNA: TGTGCCAGCAGCGGGGGCCCCCAATCCTACAATGAGCAGTTCTTC. It translates to CASSGGPQSYNEQFF. The variable domain in full, completed from reference TRBV9 and TRBJ2-1, reads DSGVTQTPKHLITATGQRVTLRCSPRSGDLSVYWYQQSLDQGLQFLIQYYNGEERAKGNILERFSAQQFPDLHSELNLSSLELGDSALYFCASSGGPQSYNEQFFGPGTRLTVL.

This chain joins TRBV27 and TRBJ2-7, with 7 bases identical to TRBD2. The J segment lost 1 base and the V segment lost 4 bases, leaving 7 bases of the junction unmatched. CDR3 length: 15 amino acids. The germline V gene has CDR1 MNHEY and CDR2 SMNVEV (reference sequence). The CDR3 DNA sequence: TGTGCCAGCAGTTGGGGCCCGGGGGGTTCCTACGAGCAGTACTTC. It translates to CASSWGPGGSYEQYF.

This clone came up once. The rearrangement links TRBV18 to TRBJ1-3; 10 nucleotides match TRBD1. Trimming took 2 bases from V and 5 from J; bases not matched to a gene: 3. Looked up from germline, CDR1 is KGHSH and CDR2 is LQKENI. The CDR3 covers 15 residues. The DNA of the CDR3 is TGTGCCAGCTCACCAGGACAGGGGGAACGAAACACCATATATTTT. Protein: CASSPGQGERNTIYF.

The chain is built from TRBV5-8 and TRBJ2-5; possible D gene TRBD2, 6 bases. Trimming took off 0 bases at V and 4 bases at J, with 7 bases between the two ends. The CDR3 is 13 amino acids. CDR1 SGHTS and CDR2 YDEGEE come from the germline V gene. The CDR3 region has the DNA TGTGCCAGCAGCTTGGGACTAGTAGAGACCCAGTACTTC. This encodes CASSLGLVETQYF.

The CDR3 loop is CASSLGLAGGGQETQYF. The CDR3 DNA is TGTGCCAGCAGCTTGGGACTAGCGGGGGGGGGACAAGAGACCCAGTACTTC. The chain employs TRBV7-6 and TRBJ2-5; 16 nucleotides agree with TRBD2. The J segment lost 2 bases and the V segment lost 3 bases, leaving 3 bases of the junction unmatched. The CDR3 consists of 17 residues. Germline V gene data show CDR1 as SGHVS and CDR2 as FNYEAQ.

The rearrangement uses TRBV5-1 and TRBJ2-2; 8 bases agree with TRBD2. The length of the CDR3 is 16 residues. J was trimmed by 5 bases and V by 0 bases; bases with no gene match: 6. CDR1 and CDR2 (germline): SGHRS, YFSETQ. The CDR3: CASSLVSGAGTGELFF. DNA for the CDR3: TGCGCCAGCAGCTTGGTTAGCGGGGCCGGAACCGGGGAGCTGTTTTTT.

V gene TRBV18 combines with J gene TRBJ2-5; TRBD2 agrees at 13 bases. Losses at the gene ends were 3 bases for V and 6 bases for J; bases not matched to a gene: 13. CDR1 and CDR2 (germline): KGHSH, LQKENI. This CDR3 contains 18 residues. CDR3 in DNA: TGTGCCAGCTCACCCAGGACTAGCGGGGGCCCGCCGGGCAAGACCCAGTACTTC. Translating gives CASSPRTSGGPPGKTQYF.

The rearrangement uses TRBV5-1 and TRBJ2-1; TRBD1 matches 7 bases. The junction had 6 bases not matched to a gene; V was cut back by 3 bases and J by 0 bases. Germline V gene data show CDR1 as SGHRS and CDR2 as YFSETQ. This CDR3 has 16 amino acids. CDR3 sequence reads: CASSSRQGSSYNEQFF. The DNA for the CDR3 is TGCGCCAGCAGCTCTCGACAGGGAAGCTCCTACAATGAGCAGTTCTTC. Supplemented by reference TRBV5-1 and TRBJ2-1, the full variable domain reads KAGVTQTPRYLIKTRGQQVTLSCSPISGHRSVSWYQQTPGQGLQFLFEYFSETQRNKGNFPGRFSGRQFSNSRSEMNVSTLELGDSALYLCASSSRQGSSYNEQFFGPGTRLTVL.

The rearrangement links TRBV6-5 to TRBJ1-2; D might be TRBD1 (6 bases). In germline, CDR1 is MNHEY, CDR2 SVGAGI. V was trimmed by 7 bases and J by 8 bases, leaving 20 bases between them. The CDR3 is made up of 14 amino acids. This CDR3 reads CASTPTTGTEGYTF. CDR3 bases: TGTGCCAGCACGCCCACGACAGGTACGGAGGGCTACACCTTC.

The rearrangement joins TRBV5-4 to TRBJ2-7, with 8 bases matching TRBD2. The germline CDR1 and CDR2 sequences are SGHNT and YYREEE (reference sequence). V trimming: 4 bases; J trimming: 0 bases; junction bases outside the gene matches: 18. This CDR3 is built from 19 residues. The CDR3 nucleotides are TGTGCCAGCAGCCCCGGGTGGGCGCGGGGGGCTGGGAGCTCCTACGAGCAGTACTTC. Amino acids: CASSPGWARGAGSSYEQYF.

The rearrangement links TRBV6-5 to TRBJ1-2; 9 nucleotides agree with TRBD1. In germline, CDR1 is MNHEY, CDR2 SVGAGI. With V trimmed by 4 bases and J by 8 bases, 8 bases remained unmatched. The CDR3 length is 14 residues. The CDR3 loop reads CASSSSWDREGYTF. The CDR3 DNA is TGTGCCAGCAGTTCCTCGTGGGACAGGGAGGGCTACACCTTC.

This chain joins TRBV5-4 and TRBJ1-2, with 7 positions matching TRBD1. The CDR3 loop spans 13 amino acids. Germline CDR1 reads SGHNT; CDR2 reads YYREEE (reference sequence). Unmatched junction bases numbered 6, after V lost 0 bases and J lost 10 bases. CDR3 nucleotides: TGTGCCAGCAGCTTGGGGAGGGGGCATGACTACACCTTC. Its translation is CASSLGRGHDYTF.

CDR3 DNA: TGTGCCAGCAGCTCTGTCTTTACCGGGGAGCTGTTTTTT. Amino acids: CASSSVFTGELFF. This chain joins TRBV5-5 and TRBJ2-2; D is unresolved. Per germline, CDR1 SGHKS and CDR2 YYEKEE (reference sequence). The germline V and J ends were trimmed by 3 bases and 5 bases, with 8 bases remaining between them. The CDR3 is 13 amino acids. The variable domain in full, completed from reference TRBV5-5 and TRBJ2-2, reads DAGVTQSPTHLIKTRGQQVTLRCSPISGHKSVSWYQQVLGQGPQFIFQYYEKEERGRGNFPDRFSARQFPNYSSELNVNALLLGDSALYLCASSSVFTGELFFGEGSRLTVL.